Presented here are 28 T cell receptor beta chains from one specimen sequenced in a study of T-cell memory formation after mild COVID-19. One entry per CDR3 protein results from TCRdb running MiXCR on the 5' RACE reads. Counted here are about 180,000 distinct CDR3 sequences, roughly 20% occurring once; the ten biggest clones make up roughly 4%. The sample comprised PBMCs or a T cell subset sorted from them (not recorded which). These receptors came from a man younger than 35 who had mild COVID-19 (a few samples of this study predate the infection). Cell type and time point are not known.

Many counts were recorded for this clonotype. The V gene is TRBV28, the J gene TRBJ1-2; D remains unclear. Trimming pared 2 bases from V and 5 bases from J, leaving 6 bases between. Germline CDR1 reads MDHEN; CDR2 reads SYDVKM. CDR3 length: 12 amino acids. The CDR3 coding sequence is TGTGCCAGCAGTTTAGAAGATTATGGCTACACCTTC. Translation gives CASSLEDYGYTF.

V gene TRBV29-1 combines with J gene TRBJ1-2; D is possibly TRBD1 (5 bases). Germline lookup yields CDR1 SQVTM and CDR2 ANQGSEA. The V end lost 2 bases, the J end lost 3 bases, and 13 bases lay between the germline ends. This CDR3 spans 14 amino acids. The CDR3 region is CSVERIRVHYGYTF. Written as DNA, the CDR3 is TGCAGCGTTGAAAGGATCAGGGTCCACTATGGCTACACCTTC.

This clonotype turned up a few times. The chain combines TRBV20-1 with TRBJ2-1, with TRBD2 matching over 7 bases. Germline V gene data show CDR1 as DFQATT and CDR2 as SNEGSKA (reference sequence). This CDR3 has 15 residues. J was trimmed by 3 bases and V by 0 bases; bases with no gene match: 5. CDR3 region: CSAREPGGIYNEQFF. The CDR3, as DNA: TGCAGTGCTAGAGAGCCGGGGGGTATCTACAATGAGCAGTTCTTC.

The J gene is TRBJ2-3, the V gene TRBV3-1; D possibly corresponds to TRBD1 (5 bases). Trimming cost V 4 bases and J 4 bases, with 15 bases left between them. The CDR3 is 15 amino acids. CDR1 and CDR2 from the germline V gene are LGHDT and YNNKEL (reference sequence). The CDR3: CASSPPIGVADTQYF. The CDR3 bases are TGTGCCAGCAGCCCCCCAATAGGGGTGGCAGATACGCAGTATTTT.

V and J are TRBV7-3 and TRBJ2-2; D may be TRBD1 (5 bases). Germline V gene sequence: CDR1 SGHTA, CDR2 FQGTGA. The CDR3 contains 15 residues. With 5 bases removed from V and 1 base from J, the gap between germline ends came to 11 bases. The CDR3 protein is CASSRTPLNTGELFF. In DNA form, the CDR3 reads TGTGCCAGCAGCCGGACACCGTTGAACACCGGGGAGCTGTTTTTT.

This clonotype appeared once. The chain links TRBV7-2 to TRBJ1-6; 9 positions match TRBD1. This CDR3 spans 15 amino acids. The V segment lost 7 bases and the J segment 7 bases; nucleotides outside the gene matches: 8. CDR1 and CDR2 (germline): SGHTA, FQGNSA. CDR3 loop: CASTNGGTGNSPLHF. The CDR3, as DNA: TGTGCCAGCACCAATGGGGGGACAGGGAATTCACCCCTCCACTTT.

V and J are TRBV14 and TRBJ2-2, with 11 bases lining up with TRBD1. Germline V gene lookup returns CDR1 SGHDN and CDR2 FVKESK. This CDR3 spans 18 amino acids. V was clipped by 4 bases and J by 6 bases; unmatched bases: 13. CDR3 region: CASSPRDRGKVWSGELFF. CDR3 DNA: TGTGCCAGCAGCCCCCGGGACAGGGGGAAAGTATGGTCCGGGGAGCTGTTTTTT.

This chain connects TRBV9 to TRBJ2-3; D gene ambiguous. V was trimmed by 4 bases and J by 0 bases, leaving 9 bases between them. CDR1 is SGDLS, CDR2 YYNGEE, per germline. The CDR3 sequence is 14 residues long. The CDR3 loop reads CASSPQRSTDTQYF. In DNA, the CDR3 is TGTGCCAGCAGCCCCCAACGAAGCACAGATACGCAGTATTTT. Drawing the rest from reference TRBV9 and TRBJ2-3, the complete variable domain is DSGVTQTPKHLITATGQRVTLRCSPRSGDLSVYWYQQSLDQGLQFLIQYYNGEERAKGNILERFSAQQFPDLHSELNLSSLELGDSALYFCASSPQRSTDTQYFGPGTRLTVL.

This clonotype was seen a few times. The chain carries TRBV15 and TRBJ1-2; D is ambiguous. The ends were cut back, 5 bases at V and 7 bases at J, with 11 bases in the middle. The CDR3 is 12 amino acids. CDR1 is LNHNV and CDR2 is YYDKDF in the germline V gene (reference sequence). Here the CDR3 reads CATSGWGTGYTF. In DNA, the CDR3 is TGTGCCACCAGCGGGTGGGGTACTGGCTACACCTTC.

This clonotype was counted at least ten times. The chain links TRBV20-1 to TRBJ2-5; TRBD2 agrees at 10 bases. The V gene end was trimmed by 2 bases and the J gene end by 4 bases; junction bases not matched to a gene: 7. This CDR3 has 15 residues. The germline V gene encodes CDR1 DFQATT and CDR2 SNEGSKA (reference sequence). The CDR3 sequence is CSARLPSSGGETQYF. The DNA of the CDR3 is TGCAGTGCTAGATTACCCTCTAGCGGGGGAGAGACCCAGTACTTC.

Only a few counts were recorded for this clonotype. The chain recombines TRBV25-1 with TRBJ2-7; D is possibly TRBD2 (5 bases). V was cut by 9 bases and J by 4 bases, with 16 bases left in between. The length of the CDR3 is 13 residues. CDR1 is MGHDK and CDR2 is SYGVNS in the germline V gene. CDR3 in DNA: TGTGCCAGAAGCCTGGGAGAGGTATACGAGCAGTACGTC. As protein: CARSLGEVYEQYV.

This clonotype was found a few times. The rearrangement links TRBV6-6 to TRBJ2-7; D not certain. CDR3 size: 14 residues. The germline V gene encodes CDR1 MNHNY and CDR2 SVGAGI (reference sequence). Between the trimmed V and J ends, which lost 0 bases and 3 bases, there was a span of 9 bases. CDR3: CASSYSTEYYEQYF. CDR3 coding DNA: TGTGCCAGCAGTTACTCGACCGAGTACTACGAGCAGTACTTC.

This clonotype has a count of ten or more. This sequence joins TRBV23-1 and TRBJ2-7; D is undetermined. TRBV23-1 is sorted into the ORF group, with uncertain function. This CDR3 contains 10 residues. V lost 4 bases to trimming and J lost 6 bases, with 4 bases between them. CDR3 loop: CASSPPEQYV. DNA for the CDR3: TGCGCCAGCAGTCCTCCCGAGCAGTACGTC.

The chain combines TRBV6-6 with TRBJ1-2, with D possibly matching TRBD1 (5 bases). V was trimmed by 0 bases and J by 2 bases, leaving 13 bases between them. From germline, CDR1 is MNHNY and CDR2 SVGAGI (reference sequence). The CDR3 is 16 residues long. CDR3 in amino acids: CASSYSRGRENYGYTF. Written as DNA, the CDR3 is TGTGCCAGCAGTTACTCGAGGGGCAGGGAAAACTATGGCTACACCTTC.

This clonotype was observed a handful of times. This chain links TRBV27 with TRBJ2-5; the match to TRBD2 covers 10 bases. J lost 4 bases, V lost 3 bases, and 8 bases had no gene match. This CDR3 is 16 amino acids long. Germline assignment: CDR1 MNHEY and CDR2 SMNVEV (reference sequence). Here the CDR3 reads CASSFGSSGGRETQYF. Written as DNA, the CDR3 is TGTGCCAGCAGTTTTGGGAGTAGCGGGGGGAGAGAGACCCAGTACTTC.

This clonotype was seen a few times. The CDR3 bases are TGTGCCAGCAGTCATCCGGGCTACGAGCAGTACTTC. Translating it yields CASSHPGYEQYF. The V call is TRBV7-8, the J call TRBJ2-7, with unresolved D. V gave up 6 bases and J gave up 3 bases, with 9 bases separating them. This CDR3 has 12 residues. Germline CDR1 SGHVS, CDR2 FQNEAQ.

J is TRBJ1-2 and V is TRBV7-2; 7 positions match TRBD1. Germline V gene sequence: CDR1 SGHTA, CDR2 FQGNSA. This CDR3 is 13 amino acids long. V gave up 3 bases and J gave up 8 bases; unmatched junction bases: 6. The DNA for the CDR3 is TGTGCCAGCAGCTTCCCATACAGGGGAGGCTACACCTTC. The encoded protein is CASSFPYRGGYTF.

Remarks on this clonotype: Being one base from a much bigger clone, this may be a read error. The CDR3 nucleotides are TGCAGTGCTAGGGGGCGCAGGTATAATTCACCCCTCCACTTT. Its protein is CSARGRRYNSPLHF. V usage is TRBV20-1 and J usage is TRBJ1-6; a possible D gene is TRBD1 (5 bases). In germline, CDR1 is DFQATT, CDR2 SNEGSKA (reference sequence). This CDR3 region has 14 residues. With 3 bases removed from V and 4 bases from J, the gap between germline ends came to 10 bases.

Concerning this clonotype: A read error may account for a junction end that differs from germline. The chain has TRBV29-1 and TRBJ2-2; D gene ambiguous. The germline gives CDR1 SQVTM, CDR2 ANQGSEA. The CDR3 spans 13 residues. The CDR3 here is CSVPRSNTGELFF. The CDR3 coding sequence is TGCAGCGTTCCCCGCTCGAACACCGGTGAGCTGTTTTTT.

V is TRBV24-1 and J is TRBJ1-1; D is ambiguous. Germline loops: CDR1 KGHDR, CDR2 SFDVKD. CDR3 length: 13 amino acids. V was clipped by 7 bases and J by 7 bases, with 15 bases between them. The CDR3 sequence: CATSSWGGGEAFF. In DNA form, the CDR3 reads TGTGCCACCAGCTCCTGGGGTGGAGGTGAAGCTTTCTTT.

This clonotype has only one observation. The chain is built from TRBV11-2 and TRBJ1-1, with 7 bases identical to TRBD1. The germline V gene encodes CDR1 SGHAT and CDR2 FQNNGV. J was trimmed by 6 bases and V by 5 bases; bases with no gene match: 9. There are 14 residues in the CDR3. The CDR3 loop reads CASSQNRGRAEAFF. In DNA form, the CDR3 reads TGTGCCAGCAGCCAGAACAGGGGAAGGGCTGAAGCTTTCTTT.

J is TRBJ1-1 and V is TRBV7-9; D remains unclear. Trimming pared 7 bases from V and 11 bases from J, leaving 20 bases between. Per the germline V gene, CDR1 is SEHNR and CDR2 is FQNEAQ (reference sequence). The CDR3 consists of 13 residues. CDR3 nucleotides: TGTGCCAGCACCCCCCCCGTTCTAGCGAGCGCTTTCTTT. Residues: CASTPPVLASAFF.

This clonotype appeared a few times. The chain couples TRBV5-1 to TRBJ1-2; tentative D call: TRBD1 (5 bases). Trimming shortened V by 2 bases and J by 2 bases, and 10 bases separated the two germline ends. Germline loops: CDR1 SGHRS, CDR2 YFSETQ. The length of the CDR3 is 14 residues. CDR3 in DNA: TGCGCCAGCAGCTTCGGGACGGAGAACTATGGCTACACCTTC. This sequence encodes CASSFGTENYGYTF.

This rearrangement joins TRBV6-5 to TRBJ1-1; 7 bases are a match to TRBD1. With 4 bases clipped from V and 9 bases from J, the junction kept 11 bases outside the gene matches. The CDR3 covers 14 residues. The germline gives CDR1 MNHEY, CDR2 SVGAGI. CDR3 DNA: TGTGCCAGCAGTTTAGGAGGGGACAGCTTACAAGCTTTCTTT. This translates into CASSLGGDSLQAFF.

The rearrangement links TRBV11-2 to TRBJ2-5; no definite D call. V dropped 1 base and J dropped 3 bases, with 6 bases sitting between them. Germline CDR1 reads SGHAT; CDR2 reads FQNNGV. The CDR3 sequence is 13 residues long. The CDR3 bases are TGTGCCAGCAGCTTAGGGCCAGAAGAGACCCAGTACTTC. It codes for CASSLGPEETQYF.

This clonotype showed up just a few times. The chain carries TRBV10-3 and TRBJ1-2, with 9 bases matching TRBD1. The ends lost 6 bases at V and 8 bases at J; junction bases unmatched: 7. The germline V gene encodes CDR1 ENHRY and CDR2 SYGVKD. This CDR3 has 13 residues. The CDR3 nucleotides are TGTGCCATCAGGACACAGGGGGCGCAGGGCTACACCTTC. Translated, it gives CAIRTQGAQGYTF.

V usage is TRBV20-1 and J usage is TRBJ2-1; 14 bases match TRBD2. Germline values: CDR1 DFQATT, CDR2 SNEGSKA (reference sequence). Trimming at V came to 7 bases and at J to 2 bases, leaving 4 bases not matched to a gene. CDR3 length equals 15 residues. The CDR3 region is CSVRTSGGTYNEQFF. The CDR3 region has the DNA TGCAGTGTACGGACTAGCGGGGGGACCTACAATGAGCAGTTCTTC.

The rearrangement uses TRBV6-2 or TRBV6-3 and TRBJ2-7; 9 positions agree with TRBD2. The length of the CDR3 is 14 residues. V dropped 6 bases and J dropped 7; count of bases not matched to a gene: 10. Germline lookup yields CDR1 MNHEY and CDR2 SVGEGT. For the CDR3, the DNA is TGTGCCAGCAGCCCGCTAGCGGGGAAAATGGAGCAGTACTTC. Translated: CASSPLAGKMEQYF.